This TCR beta chain was obtained from a study of cytomegalovirus exposure and HLA in healthy donors. Study-level results: Some public TCRs appeared in many individuals, while most sequences were rare. High specificity and sensitivity for cytomegalovirus status were reported for the classifier.

As regards this clone: No antigen is known for it.

Data came from immunoSEQ multiplex PCR; TCRdb stores just in-frame clones and leaves some out. The sample has 80,000 or so clones; roughly 94% are singletons. The CDR3 contains 14 residues. Germline assignment: CDR1 MNHEY and CDR2 SVGAGI. V gave up 8 bases and J gave up 0 bases; unmatched junction bases: 4. Source material: PBMCs. This receptor was taken from a woman aged 18-29 years in good health and CMV-seronegative. This chain joins TRBV6-5 and TRBJ1-3, with 7 positions matching TRBD1. The CDR3 loop is CASLGDSSGNTIYF. CDR3 DNA: TGTGCCAGCCTGGGGGACAGCTCTGGAAACACCATATATTTT.